This TCR beta chain was identified in a study of blood T cell repertoires in COVID-19. Study as a whole: The United States, Italy and Spain supplied acute and convalescent COVID-19 samples. The cDNA or gDNA used as material had been derived from T cells, B-cell-depleted T cells, or PBMCs.

Measured with immunoSEQ multiplex PCR; TCRdb has only the in-frame clones, and not every one. The data contain about 90,000 clones, roughly nine tenths of them singletons. Germline V gene data show CDR1 as LNHDA and CDR2 as SQIVND (reference sequence). V was pared by 4 bases and J by 7 bases, with 16 bases of the junction left unmatched. The CDR3 extends over 17 amino acids. The clonotype comes from a man aged 45-65 years with acute or convalescent COVID-19. The chain links TRBV19 to TRBJ1-2, with 9 nucleotides matching TRBD1. Source material: peripheral blood. This CDR3 reads CASSTPGTGHNRGGYTF. The CDR3 coding sequence is TGTGCCAGTAGTACCCCCGGGACAGGGCATAATAGGGGTGGCTACACCTTC. Using reference TRBV19 and TRBJ1-2 for the parts outside the CDR3, the full variable domain is DGGITQSPKYLFRKEGQNVTLSCEQNLNHDAMYWYRQDPGQGLRLIYYSQIVNDFQKGDIAEGYSVSREKKESFPLTVTSAQKNPTAFYLCASSTPGTGHNRGGYTFGSGTRLTVV.